This T cell receptor beta chain appears in the sequencing data of a study of cytomegalovirus exposure and HLA in healthy donors. Study-wide points: Productive status was seen about 87% or about 30% of the time for most TCR beta V segments in an earlier analysis. Researchers reported from a later analysis that most CMV-associated TCR beta chains appeared HLA-restricted. A later analysis, which compared TCR beta chains of equal frequency, found the HLA-associated ones more clonally expanded.

This clone was observed a few times. What it recognizes is unknown. Primers: 60 Vbeta forward and 13 Jbeta reverse. In the study's own analysis: Later, an analysis found about 77 million unique TCR beta chains, and 8.5 million to 12 million of these were shared. Using immunoSEQ multiplex PCR, the repertoire was profiled, and TCRdb retains in-frame clones only, with some absent. That table furnishes V, J and clone size, whereas the DNA furnished D and trimming. Of roughly 63,000 clones in the sample, less than 75% were seen once. V lost 4 bases, J lost 14 bases, and 18 bases lay in between. Germline loops: CDR1 SGHTS, CDR2 YDEGEE. The CDR3 consists of 12 residues.

The source material was PBMCs. The chain has TRBV5-8 and TRBJ1-1; possible D gene TRBD1, 6 bases. The sequence was obtained from a man aged 50 to 59 in good health and CMV-seropositive. This chain's CDR3 is CASSAGAATSFF. Written as DNA, the CDR3 is TGTGCCAGCAGCGCGGGGGCGGCCACCTCGTTCTTT.